This TCR beta chain was sequenced for a study of shared clonotypes between healthy human individuals. Background on the study: Each donor contributed plates that comprised three CD4 naive, three CD4 memory, two CD8 naive and one CD8 memory.

Using immunoSEQ multiplex PCR, the repertoire was profiled, and TCRdb retains in-frame clones only, with some absent. This sample yields about 1 million clones, of which about 75% are seen a single time; approximately 1.3% belongs to the top ten. Worth noting for this clone: Its antigen is not identified.

This CDR3 comprises 14 residues. CDR1 is SGHTA, CDR2 FQGNSA, per germline. V was trimmed by 1 base and J by 10 bases, leaving 15 bases between them. Study conclusions and caveats: Unshared clonotypes carried lower generation probabilities than those common to all four donors. What naive subsets generally showed was a larger estimated richness than memory subsets showed.

The rearrangement uses TRBV7-2 and TRBJ2-3, with D unresolved. This receptor was obtained from a man between 18 and 29 years old in good health. The sequenced sample was memory CD4+ T cells sorted from blood. Subset meaning: CD45RA-negative fraction. CDR3: CASSLGVPVAAQYF. The CDR3 DNA follows: TGTGCCAGCAGCTTAGGGGTACCCGTGGCTGCGCAGTATTTT.